These 30 T cell receptor beta chains were sequenced from one sample in a study of identical twins. TCRdb fed the 5' RACE reads into MiXCR, producing one record per CDR3 protein. The table shows roughly 770,000 distinct CDR3 sequences, with approximately 18% occurring only once. This same sample was also taken into another study, of T cells expressing NK-cell markers.

The sequenced sample was PBMCs. These receptors originate from a woman in her late teens or twenties in good health.

V gene TRBV7-8 combines with J gene TRBJ1-5; TRBD1 matches at 9 bases. J was trimmed by 6 bases and V by 2 bases; bases with no gene match: 8. CDR1 is SGHVS and CDR2 is FQNEAQ in the germline V gene. CDR3 length: 16 amino acids. The CDR3 reads CASSLSGGQGFQPQHF. The CDR3 DNA follows: TGTGCCAGCAGCTTATCTGGGGGACAGGGCTTTCAGCCCCAGCATTTT.

The chain is built from TRBV20-1 and TRBJ2-3; a possible D gene is TRBD1 (5 bases). The CDR3 is made up of 13 amino acids. V gave up 5 bases and J gave up 1 base, with 10 bases separating them. Per the germline V gene, CDR1 is DFQATT and CDR2 is SNEGSKA (reference sequence). For the CDR3, the DNA is TGCAGTGCTGTTCTAGGGGGCACAGATACGCAGTATTTT. It specifies CSAVLGGTDTQYF.

The chain carries TRBV7-2 and TRBJ2-5, with TRBD1 matching 8 bases. Trimming removed 5 bases from V and 1 base from J; junction bases left unmatched: 3. Germline V CDR1 and CDR2: SGHTA, FQGNSA. The CDR3 is made up of 14 amino acids. The CDR3 nucleotides read TGTGCCAGCAGCAAAACAGGGGGCCAAGAGACCCAGTACTTC. Translating gives CASSKTGGQETQYF.

In its sample, this clonotype was seen many times. The CDR3 loop is CSARTGHTYEQYF. The CDR3 bases are TGCAGTGCTAGGACGGGACATACCTACGAGCAGTACTTC. V usage is TRBV20-1 and J usage is TRBJ2-7, with a tentative D call TRBD1 (6 bases). The germline V gene encodes CDR1 DFQATT and CDR2 SNEGSKA (reference sequence). Trimming took 3 bases from V and 2 from J, leaving 11 bases between them. The CDR3 extends over 13 amino acids.

This clonotype was seen a few times. V and J are TRBV12-3 or TRBV12-4 and TRBJ2-5; 8 nucleotides agree with TRBD2. J lost 5 bases, V lost 5 bases, and 13 bases had no gene match. The CDR3 has 16 amino acids. The CDR3 spells CASSQSSGGSGETQYF. CDR3 coding DNA: TGTGCCAGCAGTCAGTCCAGCGGGGGCTCCGGGGAGACCCAGTACTTC.

J is TRBJ1-5 and V is TRBV12-3 or TRBV12-4; D uncertain. Trimming removed 6 bases at V and 3 bases at J, with 6 bases between. The CDR3 consists of 12 residues. CDR3 sequence (DNA): TGTGCCAGCAGAGGGTTCAATCAGCCCCAGCATTTT. It specifies CASRGFNQPQHF.

This clonotype was seen repeatedly, ten times or more. V is TRBV10-3 and J is TRBJ2-3; D is perhaps TRBD1 (6 bases). Per the germline V gene, CDR1 is ENHRY and CDR2 is SYGVKD. Trimming cost V 4 bases and J 6 bases, with 11 bases left between them. This CDR3 has 13 residues. The CDR3 coding sequence is TGTGCCATCAGTGGGGGGACACGGGATACGCAGTATTTT. As protein: CAISGGTRDTQYF.

The rearrangement uses TRBV5-5 and TRBJ2-2; no clear D gene. CDR3 length: 17 residues. CDR1 and CDR2 from the germline V gene are SGHKS and YYEKEE (reference sequence). The ends were cut back, 0 bases at V and 6 bases at J, with 18 bases in the middle. The CDR3 protein is CASSLAMNPGRSGELFF. The CDR3 DNA reads as TGTGCCAGCAGCTTGGCCATGAACCCCGGACGTTCCGGGGAGCTGTTTTTT.

As regards this clonotype: One junction end does not reproduce the germline sequence, and a read error may be involved. The V call is TRBV12-3 or TRBV12-4, the J call TRBJ2-1, with 8 bases lining up with TRBD1. There are 14 residues in the CDR3. The CDR3 DNA reads TGTGCCAGCAGTTCCGGGACAGGTTACACTGAGCAGTTCTTC. This sequence encodes CASSSGTGYTEQFF.

This clonotype has only a few counts. The rearrangement uses TRBV29-1 and TRBJ2-2; a possible D gene is TRBD1 (5 bases). V lost 4 bases and J lost 4, with 7 bases in between. This CDR3 region has 12 residues. CDR1 and CDR2 from the germline V gene are SQVTM and ANQGSEA. This CDR3 is CSVVGPTGELFF. CDR3 nucleotide sequence: TGCAGCGTTGTGGGGCCCACCGGGGAGCTGTTTTTT.

The chain recombines TRBV9 with TRBJ2-5; TRBD2 matches at 8 bases. In germline, CDR1 is SGDLS, CDR2 YYNGEE. The V gene end was trimmed by 0 bases and the J gene end by 5 bases; junction bases not matched to a gene: 6. The CDR3 is made up of 15 amino acids. The CDR3 DNA follows: TGTGCCAGCAGCGTAGCTCCGGGGGGGCCTGAGACCCAGTACTTC. Translating it yields CASSVAPGGPETQYF.

The V and J genes are TRBV7-9 and TRBJ2-3, with 13 bases that match TRBD2. The germline gives CDR1 SEHNR, CDR2 FQNEAQ (reference sequence). The CDR3 is 17 amino acids. Trimming removed 2 bases from V and 7 bases from J; junction bases left unmatched: 9. This CDR3 is CASSLSGLAGSLNTQYF. CDR3 coding DNA: TGTGCCAGCAGCTTATCGGGACTAGCGGGAAGCTTGAATACGCAGTATTTT.

This clonotype showed up just a few times. The rearrangement links TRBV6-5 to TRBJ1-4; D possibly corresponds to TRBD1 (5 bases). In germline, CDR1 is MNHEY, CDR2 SVGAGI. V lost 4 bases and J lost 5, with 14 bases in between. The CDR3 has 15 residues. CDR3 in amino acids: CASSSLQGPNEKLFF. The DNA of the CDR3 is TGTGCCAGCAGTTCACTCCAGGGACCAAATGAAAAACTGTTTTTT.

This clonotype has just a few counts. This chain uses TRBV7-2 with TRBJ2-1; the match to TRBD2 covers 9 bases. The CDR3 has 15 residues. CDR1 and CDR2 from the germline V gene are SGHTA and FQGNSA. After removal of 8 bases from V and 9 bases from J, the junction contained 14 bases not matched to a gene. In DNA form, the CDR3 reads TGTGCCAGCGGCCTTACGGCGGGGGGGCCCAGTGAGCAGTTCTTC. Its protein product is CASGLTAGGPSEQFF.

V gene TRBV3-1 combines with J gene TRBJ2-5; 8 bases agree with TRBD2. Germline V gene data show CDR1 as LGHDT and CDR2 as YNNKEL (reference sequence). The CDR3 is made up of 19 amino acids. Unmatched junction bases numbered 12, after V lost 0 bases and J lost 0 bases. The CDR3 is CASSQDLSSRGGYQETQYF. The CDR3 coding sequence is TGTGCCAGCAGCCAAGATCTGAGTTCACGGGGGGGCTACCAAGAGACCCAGTACTTC.

The V call is TRBV9, the J call TRBJ1-2; a possible D gene is TRBD1 (5 bases). V was clipped by 4 bases and J by 8 bases, with 15 bases between them. This CDR3 is 13 amino acids long. Germline lookup yields CDR1 SGDLS and CDR2 YYNGEE. Here the CDR3 DNA reads TGTGCCAGCAGCCTCCGGGGGGGTAACGGCTACACCTTC. This encodes CASSLRGGNGYTF.

The CDR3 reads CASSGRTGQETQYF. The CDR3 DNA follows: TGTGCCAGCAGCGGGCGGACGGGGCAGGAGACCCAGTACTTC. The chain couples TRBV11-3 to TRBJ2-5; the D call may be TRBD1 or TRBD2 (5 bases each). V was shortened by 5 bases and J by 5 bases, with 15 bases between the two germline ends. The CDR3 is 14 amino acids. Germline V gives CDR1 SGHNT, CDR2 YENEEA.

The CDR3 loop is CASGGLAGGRNEQFF. The CDR3, as DNA: TGTGCCAGCGGGGGACTAGCGGGAGGGAGGAATGAGCAGTTCTTC. This sequence joins TRBV27 and TRBJ2-1, with 16 nucleotides matching TRBD2. V shed 8 bases, J shed 7 bases, and the junction held 5 bases outside the gene matches. Germline assignment: CDR1 MNHEY and CDR2 SMNVEV (reference sequence). The CDR3 runs 15 residues.

This clonotype appeared a few times. This chain joins TRBV6-1 and TRBJ2-3, with TRBD2 identical over 13 bases. The V gene's germline CDR1 is MNHNS and CDR2 SASEGT. V was pared by 6 bases and J by 0 bases, with 6 bases of the junction left unmatched. CDR3 size: 17 residues. The CDR3 nucleotides are TGTGCCAGCAGCTCCGGGACTAGCGGGGTGAGCACAGATACGCAGTATTTT. Its translation: CASSSGTSGVSTDTQYF.

The V gene is TRBV12-3 or TRBV12-4, the J gene TRBJ2-1; TRBD2 is a possible D gene (5 bases). The CDR3 spans 14 residues. V dropped 1 base and J dropped 5 bases, with 9 bases sitting between them. The CDR3 sequence is CASSLGGAHNEQFF. Written as DNA, the CDR3 is TGTGCCAGCAGTTTAGGGGGAGCCCACAATGAGCAGTTCTTC.

The chain has TRBV11-2 and TRBJ2-7, with 7 nucleotides matching TRBD2. Germline CDR1 and CDR2: SGHAT and FQNNGV. With 8 bases clipped from V and 0 bases from J, the junction kept 7 bases outside the gene matches. CDR3 length: 14 amino acids. CDR3 region: CASLRREGSYEQYF. CDR3 bases: TGTGCCAGCCTCCGGAGGGAGGGCTCCTACGAGCAGTACTTC.

The gene calls are TRBV4-3 and TRBJ2-5; TRBD2 matches 10 bases. Trimming removed 0 bases from V and 7 bases from J; junction bases left unmatched: 11. Germline CDR1 and CDR2: LGHNA and YSLEER. The CDR3 has 17 residues. CDR3 sequence (DNA): TGCGCCAGCAGCCAAGATAGCGGGAGGCCCCCGGGGGGGACCCAGTACTTC. This sequence encodes CASSQDSGRPPGGTQYF.

This clonotype was counted only a few times. V is TRBV6-4 and J is TRBJ1-6; unclear D gene. The germline V gene encodes CDR1 MRHNA and CDR2 SNTAGT. The CDR3 spans 15 residues. The V gene lost 4 bases and the J gene lost 7 bases, with 14 bases spanning the gap. The CDR3 coding sequence is TGTGCCAGCAGTGGATCGGGGAACTTAAATTCACCCCTCCACTTT. This codes for CASSGSGNLNSPLHF.

This clonotype has just a few counts. The chain has TRBV20-1 and TRBJ1-2; D ambiguous. Germline CDR1 DFQATT, CDR2 SNEGSKA (reference sequence). The V gene lost 3 bases and the J gene lost 6 bases, with 5 bases spanning the gap. This CDR3 has 10 amino acids. In nucleotides, the CDR3 is TGCAGTGCTAGTGCCCATGGCTACACCTTC. This sequence encodes CSASAHGYTF.

This clonotype was observed a few times. The chain recombines TRBV7-6 with TRBJ2-1; TRBD2 matches at 9 bases. This CDR3 contains 16 residues. In germline, CDR1 is SGHVS, CDR2 FNYEAQ. V lost 5 bases, J lost 7 bases, and 12 bases stayed unmatched. The CDR3 loop reads CASSLTPSGAGNEQFF. The CDR3 DNA follows: TGTGCCAGCAGCCTTACCCCTAGCGGGGCGGGAAATGAGCAGTTCTTC.

V usage is TRBV20-1 and J usage is TRBJ2-7; the D call may be TRBD1 or TRBD2 (5 bases each). This CDR3 region has 11 residues. V lost 7 bases to trimming and J lost 3 bases, with 10 bases between them. Per germline, CDR1 DFQATT and CDR2 SNEGSKA (reference sequence). The DNA for the CDR3 is TGCAGTGGAGGGGCCTACTACGAGCAGTACTTC. Translating it yields CSGGAYYEQYF.

V and J are TRBV29-1 and TRBJ2-7; unclear D gene. The CDR3 is 13 residues long. V was pared by 3 bases and J by 2 bases, with 11 bases between. In germline, CDR1 is SQVTM, CDR2 ANQGSEA. CDR3 nucleotides: TGCAGCGTTGAGACATCGTGGGCCTACGAGCAGTACTTC. It codes for CSVETSWAYEQYF.

The chain recombines TRBV20-1 with TRBJ2-3; the match to TRBD2 covers 9 bases. Trimming removed 5 bases from V and 2 bases from J; junction bases left unmatched: 8. The CDR3 spans 15 residues. Germline CDR1 DFQATT, CDR2 SNEGSKA (reference sequence). The CDR3 loop reads CSAAPASGDTDTQYF. The DNA of the CDR3 is TGCAGTGCTGCCCCGGCTAGCGGGGACACAGATACGCAGTATTTT.

The chain joins TRBV6-5 to TRBJ2-7, with D unresolved. Trimming pared 3 bases from V and 2 bases from J, leaving 14 bases between. The CDR3 covers 15 residues. The germline V gene encodes CDR1 MNHEY and CDR2 SVGAGI. The CDR3: CASSYTETSTYEQYF. The DNA for the CDR3 is TGTGCCAGCAGTTATACCGAGACAAGCACCTACGAGCAGTACTTC.

In its sample, this clonotype was seen a few times. The chain has TRBV2 and TRBJ2-3; tentative D call: TRBD2 (6 bases). The V end was cut by 7 bases, the J end by 2 bases, with 19 bases between. Germline-derived CDR1 and CDR2 are SNHLY and FYNNEI. The CDR3 consists of 16 residues. The CDR3 protein is CASTDGGGIDTDTQYF. DNA of the CDR3: TGTGCCAGCACGGACGGGGGAGGTATCGACACAGATACGCAGTATTTT.